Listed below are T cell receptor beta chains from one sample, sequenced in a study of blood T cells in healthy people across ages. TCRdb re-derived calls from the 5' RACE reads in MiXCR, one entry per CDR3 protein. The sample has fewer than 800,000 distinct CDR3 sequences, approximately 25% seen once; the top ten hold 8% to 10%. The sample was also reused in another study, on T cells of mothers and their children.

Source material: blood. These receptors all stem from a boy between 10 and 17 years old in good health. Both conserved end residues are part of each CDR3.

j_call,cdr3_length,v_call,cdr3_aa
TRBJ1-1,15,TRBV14,CASSQDRIMNTEAFF
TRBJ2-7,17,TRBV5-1,CASSSTRTSGISCEQYF
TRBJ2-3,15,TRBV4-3,CASSQDTGNTDTQYF
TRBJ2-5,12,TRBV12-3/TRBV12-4,CASGRGKETQYF
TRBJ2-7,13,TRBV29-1,CSVTQGQAYEQYF
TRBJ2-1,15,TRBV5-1,CASNPEPCGLNEQFF
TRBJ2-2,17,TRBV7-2,CASSALRAVGVVGELFF
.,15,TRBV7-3,CASSLQAVSNNEQFF
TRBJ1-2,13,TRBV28,CASSLGEVYGYTF
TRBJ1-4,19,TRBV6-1,CASSPDPGGRLPINEKLFF
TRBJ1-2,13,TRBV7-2,CASSLGSGTGYTF
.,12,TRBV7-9,CASSLTGYEQFF
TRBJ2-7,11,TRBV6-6,CASTAGAEQYF
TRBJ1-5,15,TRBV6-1,CASSDEDYSNQPQHF
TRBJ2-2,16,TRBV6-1,CASSDSGGSNTGELFF
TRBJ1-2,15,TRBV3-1,CASSPQRGGVDGYTF
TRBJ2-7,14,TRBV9,CASSVQGFSYEQYF
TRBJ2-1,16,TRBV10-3,CAISDASGASYNEQFF
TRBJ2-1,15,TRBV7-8,CASSFHREERNEQFF
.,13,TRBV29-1,CSVTRTGAYEQYF
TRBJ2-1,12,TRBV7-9,CASSGLHIGQFF
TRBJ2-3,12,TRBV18,CASSTGLDTQYF
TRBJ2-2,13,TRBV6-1,CASMEGNTGELFF
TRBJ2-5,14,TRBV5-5,CASSRGHMGETQYF
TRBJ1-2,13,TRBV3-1,CASSQVNIYGYTF
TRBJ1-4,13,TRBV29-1,CSVETGHGEKLFF
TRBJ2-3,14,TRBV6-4,CASSPSSGAGTQYF
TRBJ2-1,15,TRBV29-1,CSVEDPGGGLNEQFF
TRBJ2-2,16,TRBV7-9,CASSLTVPPAAGELFF
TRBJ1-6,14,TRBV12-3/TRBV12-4,CASSFGSVGSPLHF
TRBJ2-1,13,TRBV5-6,CASGLSSYNEQFF
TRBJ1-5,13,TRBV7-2,CASSLVSDQPQHF
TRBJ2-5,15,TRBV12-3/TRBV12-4,CASSRSAGDQETQYF
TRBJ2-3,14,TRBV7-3,CASSSGLATDTQYF
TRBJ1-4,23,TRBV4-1,CASSQDPARAHGGRTGWSEKLFF
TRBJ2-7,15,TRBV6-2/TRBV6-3,CASSYGLAGVREQYF
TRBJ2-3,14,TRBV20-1,CSARDFRGADTQYF
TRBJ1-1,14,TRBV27,CASSPIRTGPEAFF
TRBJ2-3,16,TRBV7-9,CASSTVAGGPVDTQYF